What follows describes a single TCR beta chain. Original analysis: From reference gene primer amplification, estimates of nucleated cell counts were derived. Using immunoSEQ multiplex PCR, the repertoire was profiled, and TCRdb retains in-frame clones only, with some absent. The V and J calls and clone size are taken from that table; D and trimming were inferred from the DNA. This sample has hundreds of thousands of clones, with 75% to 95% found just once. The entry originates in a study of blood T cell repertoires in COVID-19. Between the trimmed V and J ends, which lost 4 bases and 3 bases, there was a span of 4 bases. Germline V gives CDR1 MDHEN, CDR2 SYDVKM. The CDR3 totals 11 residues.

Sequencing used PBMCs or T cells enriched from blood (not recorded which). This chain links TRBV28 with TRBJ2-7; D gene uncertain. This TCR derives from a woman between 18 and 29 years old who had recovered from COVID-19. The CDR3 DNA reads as TGTGCCAGCAGTTCAGACTACGAGCAGTACTTC. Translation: CASSSDYEQYF. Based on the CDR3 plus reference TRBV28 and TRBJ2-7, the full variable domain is DVKVTQSSRYLVKRTGEKVFLECVQDMDHENMFWYRQDPGLGLRLIYFSYDVKMKEKGDIPEGYSVSREKKERFSLILESASTNQTSMYLCASSSDYEQYFGPGTRLTVT.